The T cell receptor beta chain described here comes from a study of shared clonotypes between healthy human individuals. Study outcomes and limitations: Expectations were that clonotype sharing among donors would be affected by sequencing depth.

Details on this clone: Its cognate antigen is unknown.

Replicate PCRs run on unsorted PBMC used 300 ng DNA, which was 31,000 or so T cell genomes. PBMC DNA, left unsorted, was sequenced on ten immunoSEQ deep assay plates. Repertoires were generated with immunoSEQ multiplex PCR, while TCRdb's copy carries only in-frame clones and drops some. The sample carries 400,000 to 600,000 clones, roughly 80% recorded once. The CDR3 consists of 15 residues. Trimming took 1 base from V and 7 from J, leaving 15 bases between them. The germline gives CDR1 SGHTA, CDR2 FQGTGA. The rearrangement joins TRBV7-3 to TRBJ2-3; D could derive from TRBD1 or TRBD2 (5 bases each). The sequence came from a woman aged 40 to 50 in good health. Some clones in this sample may be carry-over from other donors' samples. The sequencing sample was made of PBMCs. The CDR3 reads CASSLIPGWGNTQYF. As DNA, the CDR3 is TGTGCCAGCAGCTTAATTCCCGGATGGGGGAATACGCAGTATTTT.